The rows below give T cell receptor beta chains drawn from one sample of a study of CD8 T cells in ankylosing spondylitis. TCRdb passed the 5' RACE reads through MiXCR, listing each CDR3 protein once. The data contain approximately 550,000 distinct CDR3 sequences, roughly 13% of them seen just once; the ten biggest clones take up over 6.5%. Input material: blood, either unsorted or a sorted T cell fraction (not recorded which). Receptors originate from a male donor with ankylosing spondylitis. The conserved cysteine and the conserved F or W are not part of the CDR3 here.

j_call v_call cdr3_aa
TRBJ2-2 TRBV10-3 AISEPTTGAGELF
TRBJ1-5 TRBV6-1 ASSERDGQPQH
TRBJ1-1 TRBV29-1 SVRQGLYTEAF
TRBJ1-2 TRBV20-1 SARDHRVDGYT
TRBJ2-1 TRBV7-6 ASSSIKGNEQF
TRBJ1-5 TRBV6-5 ASSYPGQYNQPQH
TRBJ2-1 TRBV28 ASSLTMGLPDNEQF
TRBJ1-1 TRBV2 ASSEDGGHYTEAF
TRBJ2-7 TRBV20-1 SARTYLSYEQY
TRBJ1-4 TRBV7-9 ASSTWTGTTNEKLF
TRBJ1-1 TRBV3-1 ASSQGGWSRTPNTEAF
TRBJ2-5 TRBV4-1 ASSPPRSGWETQY
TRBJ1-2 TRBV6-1 ASSRQIRGYT
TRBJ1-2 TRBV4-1 ASSNNRFPFFGYT
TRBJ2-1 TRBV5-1 ASSQLGAAEQF
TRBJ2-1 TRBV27 ASSLSLGEYDNEQF